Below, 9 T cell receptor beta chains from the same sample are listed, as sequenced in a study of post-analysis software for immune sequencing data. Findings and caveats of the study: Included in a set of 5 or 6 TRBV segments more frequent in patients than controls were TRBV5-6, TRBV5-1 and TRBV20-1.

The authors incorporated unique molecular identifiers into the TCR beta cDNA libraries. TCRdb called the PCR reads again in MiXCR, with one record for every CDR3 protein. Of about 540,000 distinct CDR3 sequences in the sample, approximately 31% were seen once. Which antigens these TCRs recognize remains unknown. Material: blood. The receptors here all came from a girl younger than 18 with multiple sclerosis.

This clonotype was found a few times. This CDR3 reads CASSASPGSNSPLHF. For the CDR3, the DNA is TGTGCCAGCAGCGCTTCTCCAGGGTCGAATTCACCCCTCCACTTT. The gene calls are TRBV5-6 and TRBJ1-6; TRBD1 is a possible D gene (5 bases). Germline loops: CDR1 SGHDT, CDR2 YYEEEE. The CDR3 has 15 residues. Trimming left V 4 bases short and J 7 bases short, with 15 bases between.

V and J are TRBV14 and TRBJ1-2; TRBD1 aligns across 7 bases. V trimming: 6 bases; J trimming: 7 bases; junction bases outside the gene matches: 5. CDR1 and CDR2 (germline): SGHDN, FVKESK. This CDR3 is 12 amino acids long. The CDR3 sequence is CASRNRGGGYTF. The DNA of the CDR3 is TGTGCCAGCAGGAACAGGGGCGGTGGCTACACCTTC.

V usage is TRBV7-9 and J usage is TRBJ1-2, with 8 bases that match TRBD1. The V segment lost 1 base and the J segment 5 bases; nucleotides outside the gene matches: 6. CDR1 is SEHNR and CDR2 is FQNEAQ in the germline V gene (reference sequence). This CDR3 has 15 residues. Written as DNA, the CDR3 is TGTGCCAGCAGCTTAGGGACAGGGATATTTTATGGCTACACCTTC. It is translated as CASSLGTGIFYGYTF. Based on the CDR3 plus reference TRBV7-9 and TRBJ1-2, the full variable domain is DTGVSQNPRHKITKRGQNVTFRCDPISEHNRLYWYRQTLGQGPEFLTYFQNEAQLEKSRLLSDRFSAERPKGSFSTLEIQRTEQGDSAMYLCASSLGTGIFYGYTFGSGTRLTVV.

The CDR3 spells CASSGWTSGGSNPRNEQFF. The CDR3, as DNA: TGCGCCAGCAGCGGTTGGACTAGCGGGGGGAGCAACCCTAGGAATGAGCAGTTCTTC. This chain links TRBV4-1 with TRBJ2-1; 14 bases match TRBD2. The germline V gene encodes CDR1 MGHRA and CDR2 YSYEKL. After removal of 5 bases from V and 7 bases from J, the junction contained 16 bases not matched to a gene. CDR3 length: 19 residues.

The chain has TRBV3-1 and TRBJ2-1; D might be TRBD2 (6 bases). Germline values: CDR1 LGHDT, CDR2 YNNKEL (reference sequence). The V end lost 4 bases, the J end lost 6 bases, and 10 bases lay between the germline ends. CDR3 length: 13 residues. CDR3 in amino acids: CASSPAGFNEQFF. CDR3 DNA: TGTGCCAGCAGCCCCGCGGGGTTCAATGAGCAGTTCTTC.

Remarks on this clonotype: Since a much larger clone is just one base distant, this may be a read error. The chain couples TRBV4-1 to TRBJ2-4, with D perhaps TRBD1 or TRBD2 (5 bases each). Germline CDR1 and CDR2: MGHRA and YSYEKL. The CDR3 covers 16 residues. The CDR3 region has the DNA TGCGCCAGCCGCCAGGAAGGGACCTTAGCCAAAAACATTCAGTACTTC. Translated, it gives CASRQEGTLAKNIQYF.

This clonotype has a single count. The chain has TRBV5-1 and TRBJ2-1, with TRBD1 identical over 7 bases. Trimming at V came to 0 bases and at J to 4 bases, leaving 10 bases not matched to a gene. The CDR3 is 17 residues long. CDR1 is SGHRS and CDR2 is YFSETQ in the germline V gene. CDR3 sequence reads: CASSLASDSRGYNEQFF. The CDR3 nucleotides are TGCGCCAGCAGCTTGGCCTCAGACTCCAGGGGGTACAATGAGCAGTTCTTC.

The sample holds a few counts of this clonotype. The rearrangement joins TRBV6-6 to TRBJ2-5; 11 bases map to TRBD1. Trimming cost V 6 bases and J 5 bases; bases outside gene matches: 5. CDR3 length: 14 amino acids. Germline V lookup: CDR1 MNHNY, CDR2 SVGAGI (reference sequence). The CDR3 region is CASSRDRGMETQYF. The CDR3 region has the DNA TGTGCCAGCAGCAGGGACAGGGGGATGGAGACCCAGTACTTC.

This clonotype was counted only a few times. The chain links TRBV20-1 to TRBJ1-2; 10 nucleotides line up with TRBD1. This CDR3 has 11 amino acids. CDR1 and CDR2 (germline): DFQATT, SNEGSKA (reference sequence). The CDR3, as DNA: TGCAGCGAAGGACAGGGGGATGGCTACACCTTC. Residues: CSEGQGDGYTF.